The T cell receptor (beta chain) described here comes from a study of cytomegalovirus exposure and HLA in healthy donors. Concerning this clone: Its antigen is currently unknown.

Sequenced by immunoSEQ multiplex PCR; TCRdb stores in-frame clones only, minus some. This sample has approximately 270,000 clones, with about 88% found just once. Study-wide findings and caveats: According to the study, roughly 160 TCR beta chains were cytomegalovirus-associated.

This TCR came from a man aged 18 to 30 in good health and CMV-seropositive. Sequences were obtained from PBMCs.

CDR3 sequence reads: CASSYDGASSYNEQFF. The CDR3 bases are TGTGCCAGCAGTTACGACGGAGCTTCCTCCTACAATGAGCAGTTCTTC. This chain uses TRBV6-5 with TRBJ2-1; D is unresolved. V lost 2 bases and J lost 0, with 11 bases in between. The CDR3 runs to 16 residues. The germline V gene has CDR1 MNHEY and CDR2 SVGAGI.